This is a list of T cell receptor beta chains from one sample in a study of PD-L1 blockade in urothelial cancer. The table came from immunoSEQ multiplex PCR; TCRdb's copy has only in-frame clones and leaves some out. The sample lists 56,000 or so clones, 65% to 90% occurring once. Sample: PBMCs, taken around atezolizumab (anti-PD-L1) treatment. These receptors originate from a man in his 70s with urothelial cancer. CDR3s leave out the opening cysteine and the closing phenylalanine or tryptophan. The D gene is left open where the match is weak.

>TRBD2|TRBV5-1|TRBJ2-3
ASSPGLAGGASTDTQY
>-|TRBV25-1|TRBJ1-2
ASSWAEVNYGYT
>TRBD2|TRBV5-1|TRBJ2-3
ASSEGLAGARDTQY
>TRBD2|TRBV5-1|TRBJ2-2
ASREGDSNTGELF
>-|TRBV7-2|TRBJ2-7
ASSSFYEQY
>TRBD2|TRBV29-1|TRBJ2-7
SVVGEGSYEQY
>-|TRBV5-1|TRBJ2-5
ASRARLSETQY
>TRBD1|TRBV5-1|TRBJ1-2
ASSLGTGDYGYT
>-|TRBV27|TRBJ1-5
ASSLWGGQPQH
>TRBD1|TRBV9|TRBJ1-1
ASSAETGTEAF
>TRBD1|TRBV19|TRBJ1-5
ASSNTGGGQPQH
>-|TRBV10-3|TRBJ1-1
AIRGGGNTEAF
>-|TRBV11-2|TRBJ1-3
ASSLAGGNTIY
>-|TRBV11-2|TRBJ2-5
ASSFQQGGGGTQY
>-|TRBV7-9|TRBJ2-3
ASSIPGPDTQY
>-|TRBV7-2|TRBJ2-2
ASSLGGVTTGELF
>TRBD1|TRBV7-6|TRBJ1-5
ASSVGQARGQPQH
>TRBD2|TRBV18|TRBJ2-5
ASSPQSSGRETQY
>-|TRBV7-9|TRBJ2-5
ASSLAALTAQETQY
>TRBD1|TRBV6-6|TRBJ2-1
ASTPGQVRGNNEQF
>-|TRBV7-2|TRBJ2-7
ASSLEATGEQY
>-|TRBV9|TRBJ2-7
ASSDRVSSYEQY
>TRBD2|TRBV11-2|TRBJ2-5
ASSTQGSGSIETQY
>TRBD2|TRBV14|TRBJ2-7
ASSRSTSGRSPSYEQY
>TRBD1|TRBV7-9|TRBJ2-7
ASSPGTGNPYEQY